Each of the 23 T cell receptor beta chains below was sequenced from the same sample in a study of neurological immune-mediated disorders. Using its own MiXCR run on the 5' RACE reads, TCRdb lists one record per CDR3 protein. The table includes fewer than 25,000 distinct CDR3 sequences, approximately 13% detected once. Material for sequencing was PBMCs. These receptors came from a woman aged 55-70 years with HTLV-1-associated myelopathy (HAM/TSP).

This clonotype was counted many times. The chain is built from TRBV20-1 and TRBJ2-4; 7 positions match TRBD2. Germline V gives CDR1 DFQATT, CDR2 SNEGSKA (reference sequence). The CDR3 has 13 amino acids. Trimming at V came to 3 bases and at J to 8 bases, leaving 7 bases not matched to a gene. Here the CDR3 reads CSASLGGGDIQYF. In DNA, the CDR3 is TGCAGTGCTAGCCTCGGGGGAGGGGACATTCAGTACTTC.

This clonotype was observed many times. This chain connects TRBV29-1 to TRBJ1-2; 9 nucleotides agree with TRBD1. The CDR3 spans 13 residues. The junction had 5 bases not matched to a gene; V was cut back by 2 bases and J by 7 bases. Per the germline V gene, CDR1 is SQVTM and CDR2 is ANQGSEA. CDR3 loop: CSVELQGAFGYTF. The CDR3 DNA follows: TGCAGCGTTGAATTACAGGGGGCTTTTGGCTACACCTTC.

At least ten counts were recorded for this clonotype. The chain links TRBV5-6 to TRBJ1-5; D possibly corresponds to TRBD1 (6 bases). V lost 4 bases to trimming and J lost 0 bases, with 14 bases between them. This CDR3 comprises 16 residues. CDR1 and CDR2 from the germline V gene are SGHDT and YYEEEE. In nucleotides, the CDR3 is TGTGCCAGCAGCCTACAGGGAGGCGGTAGCAATCAGCCCCAGCATTTT. Protein: CASSLQGGGSNQPQHF. The entire variable domain, with the rest obtained from reference TRBV5-6 and TRBJ1-5, is as follows: DAGVTQSPTHLIKTRGQQVTLRCSPKSGHDTVSWYQQALGQGPQFIFQYYEEEERQRGNFPDRFSGHQFPNYSSELNVNALLLGDSALYLCASSLQGGGSNQPQHFGDGTRLSIL.

This clonotype was observed at least ten times. This sequence joins TRBV6-2 or TRBV6-3 and TRBJ2-2; 15 bases match TRBD2. The CDR3 is 17 amino acids. Germline V lookup: CDR1 MNHEY, CDR2 SVGEGT. V lost 6 bases, J lost 3 bases, and 5 bases stayed unmatched. The CDR3, as DNA: TGTGCCAGCAGAAGGACTAGCGGGGGGGCGGACACCGGGGAGCTGTTTTTT. Translation: CASRRTSGGADTGELFF.

This clonotype was counted at least ten times. The chain joins TRBV18 to TRBJ1-1; D not resolved. CDR1 is KGHSH and CDR2 is LQKENI in the germline V gene. This CDR3 spans 16 amino acids. V was trimmed by 1 base and J by 0 bases, leaving 12 bases between them. The CDR3 coding sequence is TGTGCCAGCTCACCACGGGCCATGTTTATGAACACTGAAGCTTTCTTT. Residues: CASSPRAMFMNTEAFF. Complete variable domain (other parts from reference TRBV18 and TRBJ1-1): NAGVMQNPRHLVRRRGQEARLRCSPMKGHSHVYWYRQLPEEGLKFMVYLQKENIIDESGMPKERFSAEFPKEGPSILRIQQVVRGDSAAYFCASSPRAMFMNTEAFFGQGTRLTVV.

This clonotype was observed many times. The chain uses TRBV19 and TRBJ2-5; a possible D gene is TRBD2 (6 bases). This CDR3 spans 14 amino acids. Germline V gene data show CDR1 as LNHDA and CDR2 as SQIVND (reference sequence). V gave up 6 bases and J gave up 0 bases, with 11 bases separating them. The CDR3 is CASSRSGNQETQYF. CDR3 bases: TGTGCCAGTAGCCGTAGCGGTAACCAAGAGACCCAGTACTTC.

This clonotype was counted ten times or more. This sequence joins TRBV3-1 and TRBJ1-1; TRBD1 matches 8 bases. Germline CDR1 and CDR2: LGHDT and YNNKEL (reference sequence). The CDR3 is 14 residues long. V gave up 0 bases and J gave up 10 bases; unmatched junction bases: 7. The chain's CDR3 is CASSQEDRGGLAFF. The CDR3 DNA reads TGTGCCAGCAGCCAAGAAGACAGGGGCGGATTAGCTTTCTTT.

This clonotype was seen at least ten times. V and J are TRBV24-1 and TRBJ1-5, with D unclear. The germline V gene encodes CDR1 KGHDR and CDR2 SFDVKD. This CDR3 spans 14 amino acids. V was trimmed by 9 bases and J by 1 base, leaving 12 bases between them. CDR3 in amino acids: CATGTGGSNQPQHF. CDR3 bases: TGTGCCACCGGAACCGGTGGCAGCAATCAGCCCCAGCATTTT.

This clonotype was counted at least ten times. The chain joins TRBV3-1 to TRBJ1-4; D is possibly TRBD1 (5 bases). CDR3 length equals 15 residues. Trimming took off 0 bases at V and 14 bases at J, with 19 bases between the two ends. The germline V gene encodes CDR1 LGHDT and CDR2 YNNKEL (reference sequence). The CDR3 DNA follows: TGTGCCAGCAGCCAAGATGGGGCAGGGCAGGCGTGGCTGTTTTTT. It is translated as CASSQDGAGQAWLFF.

In this sample, this clonotype turned up many times. The rearrangement uses TRBV20-1 and TRBJ2-7; either TRBD1 or TRBD2 may fit D (6 bases each). Germline V gives CDR1 DFQATT, CDR2 SNEGSKA (reference sequence). Between the trimmed V and J ends, which lost 5 bases and 7 bases, there was a span of 15 bases. The CDR3 loop spans 12 amino acids. The CDR3 DNA sequence: TGCAGTGCTGGGGGGCAGGGCGAGGAGCAGTACTTC. This encodes CSAGGQGEEQYF.

This clonotype was observed at least ten times. V and J are TRBV6-5 and TRBJ2-1, with TRBD1 identical over 9 bases. The V gene end was trimmed by 8 bases and the J gene end by 9 bases; junction bases not matched to a gene: 8. CDR3 length: 13 amino acids. Germline CDR1 reads MNHEY; CDR2 reads SVGAGI. The CDR3 loop is CASGQGRTGEQFF. CDR3 nucleotide sequence: TGTGCCAGCGGACAGGGGAGAACGGGTGAGCAGTTCTTC.

This clonotype was detected ten times or more. The gene calls are TRBV6-1 and TRBJ2-7; possibly TRBD1 for D (6 bases). The CDR3 loop spans 14 amino acids. Deletions cut 1 base from V and 3 bases from J, with 10 bases between. Germline V gives CDR1 MNHNS, CDR2 SASEGT. The CDR3 coding sequence is TGTGCCAGCAGTGAAGGCCAGGGGATCTACGAGCAGTACTTC. It codes for CASSEGQGIYEQYF.

This clonotype was seen many times. The rearrangement joins TRBV10-1 to TRBJ1-1, with TRBD1 identical over 7 bases. The CDR3 sequence is 14 residues long. CDR1 WNHNN and CDR2 SYGVQD come from the germline V gene (reference sequence). V lost 6 bases and J lost 0; bases outside the gene matches: 4. The CDR3 loop is CASRRQGMNTEAFF. Here the CDR3 DNA reads TGCGCCAGCAGGAGACAGGGTATGAACACTGAAGCTTTCTTT.

The sample holds many counts of this clonotype. This chain connects TRBV7-9 to TRBJ2-7; 7 nucleotides agree with TRBD2. V shed 1 base and J 1 base; nucleotides not matched to a gene: 7. This CDR3 comprises 16 residues. CDR1 and CDR2 from the germline V gene are SEHNR and FQNEAQ (reference sequence). The CDR3 nucleotides are TGTGCCAGCAGCTTAGTGGGGTCTAGCGGATCCTACGAGCAGTACTTC. The encoded protein is CASSLVGSSGSYEQYF.

This clonotype was seen many times. The chain recombines TRBV5-1 with TRBJ1-1; D might be TRBD1 (5 bases). From germline, CDR1 is SGHRS and CDR2 YFSETQ. The ends were cut back, 0 bases at V and 3 bases at J, with 24 bases in the middle. CDR3 size: 19 residues. CDR3 protein: CASSLVGLGHRRVDTEAFF. The CDR3 DNA follows: TGCGCCAGCAGCTTGGTGGGTTTGGGCCACAGGCGCGTAGACACTGAAGCTTTCTTT.

The sample holds many counts of this clonotype. The CDR3 DNA reads TGTGCCAGCAGTTTATACAGGAATCAGCCCCAGCATTTT. This sequence encodes CASSLYRNQPQHF. J is TRBJ1-5 and V is TRBV27; perhaps TRBD1 as D (5 bases). The CDR3 runs to 13 residues. Looked up from germline, CDR1 is MNHEY and CDR2 is SMNVEV (reference sequence). V shed 1 base and J shed 4 bases, with 5 bases lying between them.

The chain couples TRBV20-1 to TRBJ2-3, with D uncertain. The CDR3 runs to 14 residues. CDR1 is DFQATT and CDR2 is SNEGSKA in the germline V gene (reference sequence). V lost 5 bases and J lost 2, with 14 bases in between. The CDR3 DNA sequence: TGCAGTGCTTATAGCCCCCTCCACACAGATACGCAGTATTTT. It yields the protein CSAYSPLHTDTQYF.

This clonotype was counted many times. The chain is built from TRBV20-1 and TRBJ2-7; tentatively, D is TRBD2 (6 bases). Germline V gives CDR1 DFQATT, CDR2 SNEGSKA (reference sequence). Trimming took off 7 bases at V and 2 bases at J, with 15 bases between the two ends. The CDR3 totals 13 residues. The CDR3 sequence is CSVGGGIAYEQYF. For the CDR3, the DNA is TGCAGTGTCGGAGGCGGGATAGCCTACGAGCAGTACTTC.

Regarding this clonotype: Germline is not matched at one junction end, which may reflect a read error. J is TRBJ2-7 and V is TRBV28; no firm D call. Germline V gene data show CDR1 as MDHEN and CDR2 as SYDVKM. The CDR3 is 11 residues long. The CDR3 loop is CVSSFGLEQYF. The CDR3 nucleotides are TGTGTCAGCAGTTTCGGGCTCGAACAGTACTTC.

This clonotype was observed at least ten times. The J gene is TRBJ1-5, the V gene TRBV20-1; D is possibly TRBD1 (6 bases). The germline V gene encodes CDR1 DFQATT and CDR2 SNEGSKA (reference sequence). The V end was cut by 5 bases, the J end by 3 bases, with 17 bases between. The length of the CDR3 is 15 residues. CDR3 residues: CSARPTGTPNQPQHF. The CDR3 coding sequence is TGCAGTGCTCGCCCCACAGGGACCCCCAATCAGCCCCAGCATTTT.

The chain uses TRBV11-3 and TRBJ2-5; TRBD1 aligns across 7 bases. With V trimmed by 0 bases and J by 1 base, 11 bases remained unmatched. The germline CDR1 and CDR2 sequences are SGHNT and YENEEA. The CDR3 sequence is 18 residues long. The CDR3 protein is CASSLDDTRDSSQETQYF. CDR3 DNA: TGTGCCAGCAGCTTAGATGACACCCGGGACAGTTCCCAAGAGACCCAGTACTTC.

This clonotype was detected ten times or more. The rearrangement uses TRBV6-2 or TRBV6-3 and TRBJ2-1; 12 nucleotides match TRBD2. This CDR3 is built from 16 residues. Germline V gene data show CDR1 as MNHEY and CDR2 as SVGEGT. Trimming removed 7 bases from V and 4 bases from J; junction bases left unmatched: 8. In DNA form, the CDR3 reads TGTGCCAGCACGCGACTAGCGGGAGATCGGTACAATGAGCAGTTCTTC. This gives the protein CASTRLAGDRYNEQFF.

This clonotype was observed at least ten times. The chain links TRBV20-1 to TRBJ1-1; no clear D. V shed 1 base and J shed 2 bases, with 5 bases lying between them. The CDR3 runs 12 residues. Germline loops: CDR1 DFQATT, CDR2 SNEGSKA (reference sequence). The CDR3 loop is CSARAGNTEAFF. As DNA, the CDR3 is TGCAGTGCTAGAGCAGGAAACACTGAAGCTTTCTTT.